Included here is one T cell receptor (beta chain) sequence, with context. This sample was included in a study of cytomegalovirus exposure and HLA in healthy donors. The method was immunoSEQ multiplex PCR; TCRdb's version includes in-frame clones alone and lacks a portion of them. The sample has 100,000 to 150,000 clones, 89% seen once; the top ten hold approximately 2%. Trimming took 5 bases from V and 6 from J, leaving 18 bases between them. The germline V gene encodes CDR1 SGHVS and CDR2 FNYEAQ. This CDR3 is built from 15 residues. This clonotype was obtained from a woman between 18 and 29 years old in good health and CMV-seronegative. The V and J genes are TRBV7-6 and TRBJ2-3; D possibly corresponds to TRBD1 (5 bases). The source material was PBMCs. The CDR3 DNA follows: TGTGCCAGCAGCCGACAGATCGCAAGCTCGGATACGCAGTATTTT. It codes for CASSRQIASSDTQYF. Full variable domain (missing parts from reference TRBV7-6 and TRBJ2-3): GAGVSQSPRYKVTKRGQDVALRCDPISGHVSLYWYRQALGQGPEFLTYFNYEAQQDKSGLPNDRFSAERPEGSISTLTIQRTEQRDSAMYRCASSRQIASSDTQYFGPGTRLTVL.